The T cell receptor (beta chain) described here comes from a study of cytomegalovirus exposure and HLA in healthy donors. Only in-frame clones appear in the TCRdb table, and some are missing; sequencing was by immunoSEQ multiplex PCR. The table has under 75,000 clones, about 96% seen once. V gave up 0 bases and J gave up 7 bases, with 12 bases separating them. CDR3 length equals 14 residues. From germline, CDR1 is ENHRY and CDR2 SYGVKD. The sequenced sample consisted of PBMCs. The sequence derives from a woman under 30 in good health and CMV-seronegative. The gene calls are TRBV10-3 and TRBJ1-2; D gene uncertain. CDR3 DNA sequence: TGTGCCATCAGTGAGTCGGCGGAGGCCCGTGGCTACACCTTC. Amino acids: CAISESAEARGYTF.